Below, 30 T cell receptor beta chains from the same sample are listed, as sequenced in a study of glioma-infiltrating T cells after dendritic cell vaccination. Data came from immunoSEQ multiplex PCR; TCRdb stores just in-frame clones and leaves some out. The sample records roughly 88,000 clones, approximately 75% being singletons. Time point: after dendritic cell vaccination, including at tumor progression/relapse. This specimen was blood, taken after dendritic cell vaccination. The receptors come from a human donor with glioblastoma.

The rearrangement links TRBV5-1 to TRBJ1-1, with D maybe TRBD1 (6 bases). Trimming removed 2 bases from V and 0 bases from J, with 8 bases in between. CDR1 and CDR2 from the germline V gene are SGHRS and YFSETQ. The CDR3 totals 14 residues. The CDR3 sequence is CASSFQGMNTEAFF. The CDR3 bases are TGCGCCAGCAGCTTTCAGGGGATGAACACTGAAGCTTTCTTT.

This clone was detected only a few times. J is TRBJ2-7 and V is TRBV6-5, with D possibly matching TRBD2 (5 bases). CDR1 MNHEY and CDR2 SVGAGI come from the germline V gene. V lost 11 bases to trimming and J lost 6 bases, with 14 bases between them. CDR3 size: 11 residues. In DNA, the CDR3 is TGTGCCGCTTCTTACGGGGTCGAGCAGTACTTC. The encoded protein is CAASYGVEQYF.

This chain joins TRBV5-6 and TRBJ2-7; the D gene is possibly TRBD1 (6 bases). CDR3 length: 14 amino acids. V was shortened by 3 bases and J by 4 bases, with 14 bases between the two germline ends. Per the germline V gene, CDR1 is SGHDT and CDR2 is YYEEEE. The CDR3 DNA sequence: TGTGCCAGCAGCTCGTCCCGGGACATTTACGAGCAGTACTTC. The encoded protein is CASSSSRDIYEQYF.

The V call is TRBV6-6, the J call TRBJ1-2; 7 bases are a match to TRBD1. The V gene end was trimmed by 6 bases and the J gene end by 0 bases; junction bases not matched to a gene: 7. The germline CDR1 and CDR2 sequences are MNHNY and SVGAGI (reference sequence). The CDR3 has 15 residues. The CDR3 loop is CASRTRDSSNYGYTF. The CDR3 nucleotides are TGTGCCAGCAGAACCAGGGACAGTTCTAACTATGGCTACACCTTC.

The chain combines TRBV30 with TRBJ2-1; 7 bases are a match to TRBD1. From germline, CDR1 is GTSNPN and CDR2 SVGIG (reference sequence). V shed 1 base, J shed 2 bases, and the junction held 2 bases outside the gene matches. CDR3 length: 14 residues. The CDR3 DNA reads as TGTGCCTGGAGTGGACAGGGTACCTACAATGAGCAGTTCTTC. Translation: CAWSGQGTYNEQFF.

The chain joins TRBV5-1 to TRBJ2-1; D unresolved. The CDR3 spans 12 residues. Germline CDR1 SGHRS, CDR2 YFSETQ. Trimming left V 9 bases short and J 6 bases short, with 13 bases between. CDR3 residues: CATSGAFNEQFF. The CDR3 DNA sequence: TGCGCCACCTCAGGTGCTTTCAATGAGCAGTTCTTC.

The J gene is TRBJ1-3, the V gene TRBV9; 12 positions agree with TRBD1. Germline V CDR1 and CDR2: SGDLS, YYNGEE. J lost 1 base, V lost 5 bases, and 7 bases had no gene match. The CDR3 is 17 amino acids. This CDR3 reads CASSGTGGIGSGNTIYF. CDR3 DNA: TGTGCCAGCAGTGGGACAGGGGGCATAGGGTCTGGAAACACCATATATTTT.

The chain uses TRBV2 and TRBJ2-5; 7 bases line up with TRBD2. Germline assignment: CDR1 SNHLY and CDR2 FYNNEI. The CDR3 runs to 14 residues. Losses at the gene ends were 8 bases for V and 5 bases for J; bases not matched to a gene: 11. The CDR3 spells CASREVGGPETQYF. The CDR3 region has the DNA TGTGCCAGCCGAGAAGTGGGAGGGCCGGAGACCCAGTACTTC.

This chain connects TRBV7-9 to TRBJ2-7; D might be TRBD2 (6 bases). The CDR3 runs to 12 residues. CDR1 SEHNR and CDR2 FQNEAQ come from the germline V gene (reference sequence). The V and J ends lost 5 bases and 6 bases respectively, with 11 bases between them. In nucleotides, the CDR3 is TGTGCCAGCAGCCTGGAGGGGTCCGAGCAGTACGTC. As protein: CASSLEGSEQYV.

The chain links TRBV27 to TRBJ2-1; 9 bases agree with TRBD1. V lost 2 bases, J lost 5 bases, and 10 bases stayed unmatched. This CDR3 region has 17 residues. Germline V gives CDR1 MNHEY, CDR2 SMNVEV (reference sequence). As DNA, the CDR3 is TGTGCCAGCAGTTTACCGGTCGGGACAGGGATGCACAATGAGCAGTTCTTC. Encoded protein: CASSLPVGTGMHNEQFF.

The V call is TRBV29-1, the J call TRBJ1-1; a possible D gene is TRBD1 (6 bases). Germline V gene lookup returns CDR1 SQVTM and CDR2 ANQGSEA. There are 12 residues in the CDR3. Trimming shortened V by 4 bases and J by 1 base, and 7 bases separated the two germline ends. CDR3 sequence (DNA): TGCAGCGTTGGACAGGCGAACACTGAAGCTTTCTTT. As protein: CSVGQANTEAFF.

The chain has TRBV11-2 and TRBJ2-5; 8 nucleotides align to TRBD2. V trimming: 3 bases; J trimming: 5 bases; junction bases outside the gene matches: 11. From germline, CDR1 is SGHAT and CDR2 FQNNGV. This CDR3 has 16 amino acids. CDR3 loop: CASSFGSGSFEETQYF. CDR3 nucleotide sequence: TGTGCCAGCAGCTTCGGGAGCGGGAGTTTTGAGGAGACCCAGTACTTC.

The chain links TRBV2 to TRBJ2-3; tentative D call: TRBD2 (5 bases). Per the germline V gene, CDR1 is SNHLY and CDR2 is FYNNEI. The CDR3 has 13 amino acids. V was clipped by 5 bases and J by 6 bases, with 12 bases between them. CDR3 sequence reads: CASSNDYSDTQYF. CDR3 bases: TGTGCCAGCAGTAACGACTACTCGGATACGCAGTATTTT.

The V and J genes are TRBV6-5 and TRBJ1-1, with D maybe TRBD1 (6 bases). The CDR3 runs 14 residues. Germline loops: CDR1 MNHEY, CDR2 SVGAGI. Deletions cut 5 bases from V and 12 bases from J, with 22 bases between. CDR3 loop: CASSPQRDTFRTFF. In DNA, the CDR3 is TGTGCCAGCAGTCCGCAACGGGACACCTTTCGAACTTTCTTT.

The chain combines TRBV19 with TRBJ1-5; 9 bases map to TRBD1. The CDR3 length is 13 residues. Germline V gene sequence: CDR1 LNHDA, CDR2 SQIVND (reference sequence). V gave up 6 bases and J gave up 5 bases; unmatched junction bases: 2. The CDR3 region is CASRGQGDQPQHF. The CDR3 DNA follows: TGTGCCAGTAGGGGACAGGGAGATCAGCCCCAGCATTTT.

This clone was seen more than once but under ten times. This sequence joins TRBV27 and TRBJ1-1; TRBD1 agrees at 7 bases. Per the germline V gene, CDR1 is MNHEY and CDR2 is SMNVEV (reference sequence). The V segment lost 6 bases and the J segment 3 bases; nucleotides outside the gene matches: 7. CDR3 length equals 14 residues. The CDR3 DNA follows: TGTGCCAGCAGGACGGGACAGACGTACACTGAAGCTTTCTTT. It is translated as CASRTGQTYTEAFF.

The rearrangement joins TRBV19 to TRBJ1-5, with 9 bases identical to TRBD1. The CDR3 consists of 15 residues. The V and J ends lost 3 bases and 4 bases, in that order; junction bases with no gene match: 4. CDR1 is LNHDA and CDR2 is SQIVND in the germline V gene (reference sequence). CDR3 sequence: CASSIKQGANQPQHF. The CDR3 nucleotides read TGTGCCAGTAGTATCAAACAGGGGGCTAATCAGCCCCAGCATTTT.

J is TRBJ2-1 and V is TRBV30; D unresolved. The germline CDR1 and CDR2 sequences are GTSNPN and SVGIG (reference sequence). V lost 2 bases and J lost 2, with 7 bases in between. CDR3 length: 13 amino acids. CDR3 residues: CAWSTRTYNEQFF. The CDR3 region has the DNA TGTGCCTGGAGTACAAGAACCTACAATGAGCAGTTCTTC.

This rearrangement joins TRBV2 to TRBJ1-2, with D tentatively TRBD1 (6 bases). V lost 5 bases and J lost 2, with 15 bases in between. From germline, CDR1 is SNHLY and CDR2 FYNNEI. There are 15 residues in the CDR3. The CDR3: CASSLDRIKNYGYTF. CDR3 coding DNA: TGTGCCAGCAGTCTTGACAGGATTAAGAACTATGGCTACACCTTC.

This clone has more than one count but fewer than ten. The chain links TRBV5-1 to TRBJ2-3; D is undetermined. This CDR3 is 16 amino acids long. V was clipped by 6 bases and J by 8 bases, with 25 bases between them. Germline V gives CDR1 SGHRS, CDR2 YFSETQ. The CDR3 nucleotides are TGCGCCAGCAAGCCCCCCCTTATCCTAGGAGTGGGTACGCAGTATTTT. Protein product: CASKPPLILGVGTQYF.

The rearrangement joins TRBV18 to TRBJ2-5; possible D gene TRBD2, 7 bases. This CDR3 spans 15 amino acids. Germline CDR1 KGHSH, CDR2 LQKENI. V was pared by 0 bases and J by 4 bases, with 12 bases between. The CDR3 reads CASSPPGGQRETQYF. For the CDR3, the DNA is TGTGCCAGCTCACCACCGGGGGGGCAGCGAGAGACCCAGTACTTC. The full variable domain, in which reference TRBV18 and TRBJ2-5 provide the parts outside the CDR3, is NAGVMQNPRHLVRRRGQEARLRCSPMKGHSHVYWYRQLPEEGLKFMVYLQKENIIDESGMPKERFSAEFPKEGPSILRIQQVVRGDSAAYFCASSPPGGQRETQYFGPGTRLLVL.

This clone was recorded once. CDR3 sequence (DNA): TGTGCCAGCTCACCACCGGTTGGGGCGAAAAACACTGAAGCTTTCTTT. It specifies CASSPPVGAKNTEAFF. The rearrangement joins TRBV18 to TRBJ1-1; TRBD1 is a possible D gene (5 bases). The V gene's germline CDR1 is KGHSH and CDR2 LQKENI. The CDR3 totals 16 residues. Trimming pared 0 bases from V and 2 bases from J, leaving 13 bases between.

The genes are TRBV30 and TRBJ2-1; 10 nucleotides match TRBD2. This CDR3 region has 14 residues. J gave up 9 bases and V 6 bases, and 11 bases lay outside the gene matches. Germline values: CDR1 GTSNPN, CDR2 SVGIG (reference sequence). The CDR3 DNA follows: TGTGCCTGTAGTCGAGCGGGAGGGCTCTTTGAGCAGTTCTTC. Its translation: CACSRAGGLFEQFF.

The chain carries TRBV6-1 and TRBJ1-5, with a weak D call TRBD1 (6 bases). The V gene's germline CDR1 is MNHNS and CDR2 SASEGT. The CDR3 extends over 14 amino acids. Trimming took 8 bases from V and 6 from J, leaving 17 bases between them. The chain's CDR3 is CASSSGTYFQPQHF. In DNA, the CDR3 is TGTGCCAGCTCGTCCGGGACATATTTTCAGCCCCAGCATTTT.

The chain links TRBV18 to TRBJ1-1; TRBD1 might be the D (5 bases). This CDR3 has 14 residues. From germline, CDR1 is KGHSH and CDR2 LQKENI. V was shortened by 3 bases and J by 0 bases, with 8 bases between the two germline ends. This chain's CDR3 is CASSPKGMNTEAFF. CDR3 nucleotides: TGTGCCAGCTCACCTAAGGGGATGAACACTGAAGCTTTCTTT.

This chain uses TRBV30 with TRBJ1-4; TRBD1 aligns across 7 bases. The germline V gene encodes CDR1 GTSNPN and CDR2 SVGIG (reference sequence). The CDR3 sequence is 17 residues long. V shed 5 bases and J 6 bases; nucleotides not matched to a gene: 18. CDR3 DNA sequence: TGTGCCTGGGACATGACGAGAACAACAGGGGCCCATGAAAAACTGTTTTTT. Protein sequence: CAWDMTRTTGAHEKLFF. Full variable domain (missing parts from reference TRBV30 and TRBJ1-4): SQTIHQWPATLVQPVGSPLSLECTVEGTSNPNLYWYRQAAGRGLQLLFYSVGIGQISSEVPQNLSASRPQDRQFILSSKKLLLSDSGFYLCAWDMTRTTGAHEKLFFGSGTQLSVL.

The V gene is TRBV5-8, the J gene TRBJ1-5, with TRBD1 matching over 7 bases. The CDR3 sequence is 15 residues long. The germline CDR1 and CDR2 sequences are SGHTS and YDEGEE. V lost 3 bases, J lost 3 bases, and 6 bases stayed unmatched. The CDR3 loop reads CASSSTGTVNQPQHF. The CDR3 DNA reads TGTGCCAGCAGCTCGACAGGGACGGTCAATCAGCCCCAGCATTTT.

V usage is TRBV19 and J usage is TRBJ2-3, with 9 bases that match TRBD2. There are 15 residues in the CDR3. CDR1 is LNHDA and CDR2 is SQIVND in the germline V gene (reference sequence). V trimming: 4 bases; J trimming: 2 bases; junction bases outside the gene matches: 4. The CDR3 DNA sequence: TGTGCCAGTAGTACCTTAGCGGGGGTCACAGATACGCAGTATTTT. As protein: CASSTLAGVTDTQYF.

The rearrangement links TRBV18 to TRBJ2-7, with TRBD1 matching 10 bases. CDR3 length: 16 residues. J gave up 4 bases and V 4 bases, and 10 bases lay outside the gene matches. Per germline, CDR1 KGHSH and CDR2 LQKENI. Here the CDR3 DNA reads TGTGCCAGCTCACTAACCGGGACAGGGGATGCATACGAGCAGTACTTC. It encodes CASSLTGTGDAYEQYF.

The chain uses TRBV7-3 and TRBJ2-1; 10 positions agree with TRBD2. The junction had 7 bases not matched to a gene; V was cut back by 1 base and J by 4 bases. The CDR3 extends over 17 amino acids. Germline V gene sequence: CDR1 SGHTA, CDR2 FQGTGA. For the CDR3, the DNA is TGTGCCAGCAGCTTAAAAGGTCTAGCGGGAGTATACAATGAGCAGTTCTTC. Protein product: CASSLKGLAGVYNEQFF.